Listed below are T cell receptor beta chains from one sample, sequenced in a study of cytomegalovirus exposure and HLA in healthy donors. Sequencing used immunoSEQ multiplex PCR; TCRdb keeps in-frame clones, though not all of them. The sample has about 160,000 clones, 70% to 85% seen once. What was sequenced was PBMCs. The receptors stem from a man aged 40-49 years in good health and CMV-seronegative. The CDR3 runs from the conserved cysteine through the conserved F or W. The D gene is left open where the match is weak. The size entry is marked missing in some rows and otherwise reads once, few, many or a size class.

D	V	size	J	DNA	CDR3
.	TRBV4-1	once	TRBJ1-6	TGCGCCAGCAGCCAAGAGGAGGGGAATTCACCCCTCCACTTT	CASSQEEGNSPLHF
TRBD1	TRBV6-4	.	TRBJ1-6	TGTGCCAGCAGTGACTCGGGGACAGGGTGGGAGGATGACTCCTATAATTCACCCCTCCACTTT	CASSDSGTGWEDDSYNSPLHF
.	TRBV6-5	.	TRBJ1-3	TGTGCCAGCAGTTACTCGGACAGCGTCTCTGGAAACACCATATATTTT	CASSYSDSVSGNTIYF
.	TRBV5-4	.	TRBJ2-7	TGTGCCAGCAGCTTGGGAGCCCAGGAATTGGGCGAGCAGTACTTC	CASSLGAQELGEQYF
TRBD1	TRBV7-2	.	TRBJ1-2	TGTGCCAGCAGCTTAGGCGGGACAGGGAGAGTTCATGGCTACACCTTC	CASSLGGTGRVHGYTF
TRBD2	TRBV9	once	TRBJ2-5	TGTGCCAGCAGCTCGGGGGGACTAGGGTCGGAGACCCAGTACTTC	CASSSGGLGSETQYF
.	TRBV6-1	.	TRBJ2-5	TGTGCCAGCAGTGTGGATACGGGGAACCAAGAGACCCAGTACTTC	CASSVDTGNQETQYF
TRBD2	TRBV19	.	TRBJ2-1	TGTGCCAGTAGACTAGCGGGATACAATGAGCAGTTCTTC	CASRLAGYNEQFF
.	TRBV30	.	TRBJ1-1	TGTGCCTGGACGGGGGGCAGCGTAAACACTGAAGCTTTCTTT	CAWTGGSVNTEAFF
.	TRBV20-1	.	TRBJ2-5	TGCAGTGCTATAGCACAAGAGACCCAGTACTTC	CSAIAQETQYF
TRBD1	TRBV13	.	TRBJ1-2	TGTGCCAGCACCGGGACAGGGGGCTTGAACTATGGCTACACCTTC	CASTGTGGLNYGYTF
.	TRBV27	.	TRBJ2-7	TGTGCCAGCAGTCCGTCTTTAGGAGGGATGTACGAGCAGTACTTC	CASSPSLGGMYEQYF
.	TRBV27	.	TRBJ1-1	TGTGCCAGCAGTTTAGGGGGCGCTTTTAACACTGAAGCTTTCTTT	CASSLGGAFNTEAFF
.	TRBV7-9	.	TRBJ1-1	TGTGCCAGCAGCTTAGCTCCGGCTAGGGGCACTGAAGCTTTCTTT	CASSLAPARGTEAFF
.	TRBV19	.	TRBJ2-4	TGTGCCAGTAGTATAGCGGGACACCAAAACATTCAGTACTTC	CASSIAGHQNIQYF
.	TRBV7-9	.	TRBJ1-1	TGTGCCAGCAGCATTCCCCGCCGCGGGGCCGCTGAAGCTTTCTTT	CASSIPRRGAAEAFF
TRBD1	TRBV5-1	.	TRBJ2-7	TGCGCCAGCTCACCGACTGACAGGGGTCTTCGCTCGGAGCAGTACTTC	CASSPTDRGLRSEQYF
TRBD1	TRBV6-6	.	TRBJ2-5	TGTGCCAGCAGTTACTCCGGGACAGGGAGGGCCCAGTACTTC	CASSYSGTGRAQYF
TRBD1	TRBV12-5	.	TRBJ2-1	TGTGCTAGTGGTCCAGACCGAAGGGGGCCCCACCCGCAGTTCTTC	CASGPDRRGPHPQFF
.	TRBV7-3	.	TRBJ1-1	TGTGCCAGCAGCTTACAGGGGAACACTGAAGCTTTCTTT	CASSLQGNTEAFF
.	TRBV9	.	TRBJ2-5	TGTGCCAGCAGCGCCGGGATGAGGGTTGAGACCCAGTACTTC	CASSAGMRVETQYF
.	TRBV19	few	TRBJ1-2	TGTGCCAGTAGTCTCAGGGTAAACTATGGCTACACCTTC	CASSLRVNYGYTF
TRBD1	TRBV7-2	.	TRBJ1-1	TGTGCCAGCAGCTTAGCGGGACAGATGAACACTGAAGCTTTCTTT	CASSLAGQMNTEAFF
.	TRBV11-2	few	TRBJ2-3	TGTGCCAGCAGCTCTAGTCCGGATACGCAGTATTTT	CASSSSPDTQYF
TRBD1	TRBV7-2	.	TRBJ2-3	TGTGCCAGCAGCTATTGGACAGGGGCTGATACGCAGTATTTT	CASSYWTGADTQYF
.	TRBV18	.	TRBJ2-1	TGTGCCAGCTCACCTGCAGGTACAACCTACAATGAGCAGTTCTTC	CASSPAGTTYNEQFF
.	TRBV10-3	.	TRBJ1-6	TGTGCCATCAGTGATTTCCCTAACTCGCCCCTCCACTTT	CAISDFPNSPLHF
.	TRBV19	once	TRBJ1-6	TGTGCCAGTAGTATTTACGGACAACCTAATTCACCCCTCCACTTT	CASSIYGQPNSPLHF
.	TRBV6-6	.	TRBJ1-6	TGTGCCAGCAGTTACCGGGACACCAATTCACCCCTCCACTTT	CASSYRDTNSPLHF
TRBD2	TRBV2	.	TRBJ2-2	TGTGCCAGCAGTGTGTCGGGGGGAAACACCGGGGAGCTGTTTTTT	CASSVSGGNTGELFF
TRBD1	TRBV30	.	TRBJ1-1	TGTGCCTGGACCCGAGGACAGGGGGTTATTGGCACTGAAGCTTTCTTT	CAWTRGQGVIGTEAFF
TRBD1	TRBV5-1	.	TRBJ1-1	TGCGCCAGCAGCTTGACGGGGACAGGGATGAACACTGAAGCTTTCTTT	CASSLTGTGMNTEAFF
TRBD1	TRBV5-8	.	TRBJ2-1	TGTGCCAGCAGCTTGGTCGGACAGGCCTACAATGAGCAGTTCTTC	CASSLVGQAYNEQFF
TRBD1	TRBV7-3	.	TRBJ1-5	TGTGCCAGCAGCTTAAGAGCCTCTGACAGGGGACATCAGCCCCAGCATTTT	CASSLRASDRGHQPQHF
.	TRBV5-1	.	TRBJ1-2	TGCGCCAGCAGCTTTTCGACGGGGGGCTACACCTTC	CASSFSTGGYTF
TRBD2	TRBV7-9	.	TRBJ2-3	TGTGCCAGCAGCGTCGCGAGCGGGGACACAGATACGCAGTATTTT	CASSVASGDTDTQYF
.	TRBV28	.	TRBJ1-1	TGTGCCAGCACGGAAACAGTAAACACTGAAGCTTTCTTT	CASTETVNTEAFF
.	TRBV27	.	TRBJ1-2	TGTGCCAGCAGTCTACAGGCTAACTATGGCTACACCTTC	CASSLQANYGYTF
TRBD1	TRBV6-5	.	TRBJ1-6	TGTGCCAGCAGTTACTCAGGGACAGGGCCGCAATCACCCCTCCACTTT	CASSYSGTGPQSPLHF
TRBD2	TRBV2	.	TRBJ2-3	TGTGCCAGCACCGCAGGGGGACTAGCGGGGGCCTCAGATACGCAGTATTTT	CASTAGGLAGASDTQYF
.	TRBV6-4	once	TRBJ1-1	TGTGCCAGCAGTGACCAGGCAGGGGCCGAGGCTTTCTTT	CASSDQAGAEAFF
TRBD1	TRBV5-1	few	TRBJ2-3	TGCGCCAGCAGCTTGAGGGACAGGGGAGATACGCAGTATTTT	CASSLRDRGDTQYF
.	TRBV18	.	TRBJ2-7	TGTGCCAGCTCCCAAGGGGGGGGCCCCTACGAGCAGTACTTC	CASSQGGGPYEQYF
.	TRBV10-3	.	TRBJ1-1	TGTGCCATCAGTGCATTAACAGGGAACACTGAAGCTTTCTTT	CAISALTGNTEAFF
.	TRBV6-5	few	TRBJ1-2	TGTGCCAGCAGTTACGCGTGGCAGGGTGCCTATGGCTACACCTTC	CASSYAWQGAYGYTF